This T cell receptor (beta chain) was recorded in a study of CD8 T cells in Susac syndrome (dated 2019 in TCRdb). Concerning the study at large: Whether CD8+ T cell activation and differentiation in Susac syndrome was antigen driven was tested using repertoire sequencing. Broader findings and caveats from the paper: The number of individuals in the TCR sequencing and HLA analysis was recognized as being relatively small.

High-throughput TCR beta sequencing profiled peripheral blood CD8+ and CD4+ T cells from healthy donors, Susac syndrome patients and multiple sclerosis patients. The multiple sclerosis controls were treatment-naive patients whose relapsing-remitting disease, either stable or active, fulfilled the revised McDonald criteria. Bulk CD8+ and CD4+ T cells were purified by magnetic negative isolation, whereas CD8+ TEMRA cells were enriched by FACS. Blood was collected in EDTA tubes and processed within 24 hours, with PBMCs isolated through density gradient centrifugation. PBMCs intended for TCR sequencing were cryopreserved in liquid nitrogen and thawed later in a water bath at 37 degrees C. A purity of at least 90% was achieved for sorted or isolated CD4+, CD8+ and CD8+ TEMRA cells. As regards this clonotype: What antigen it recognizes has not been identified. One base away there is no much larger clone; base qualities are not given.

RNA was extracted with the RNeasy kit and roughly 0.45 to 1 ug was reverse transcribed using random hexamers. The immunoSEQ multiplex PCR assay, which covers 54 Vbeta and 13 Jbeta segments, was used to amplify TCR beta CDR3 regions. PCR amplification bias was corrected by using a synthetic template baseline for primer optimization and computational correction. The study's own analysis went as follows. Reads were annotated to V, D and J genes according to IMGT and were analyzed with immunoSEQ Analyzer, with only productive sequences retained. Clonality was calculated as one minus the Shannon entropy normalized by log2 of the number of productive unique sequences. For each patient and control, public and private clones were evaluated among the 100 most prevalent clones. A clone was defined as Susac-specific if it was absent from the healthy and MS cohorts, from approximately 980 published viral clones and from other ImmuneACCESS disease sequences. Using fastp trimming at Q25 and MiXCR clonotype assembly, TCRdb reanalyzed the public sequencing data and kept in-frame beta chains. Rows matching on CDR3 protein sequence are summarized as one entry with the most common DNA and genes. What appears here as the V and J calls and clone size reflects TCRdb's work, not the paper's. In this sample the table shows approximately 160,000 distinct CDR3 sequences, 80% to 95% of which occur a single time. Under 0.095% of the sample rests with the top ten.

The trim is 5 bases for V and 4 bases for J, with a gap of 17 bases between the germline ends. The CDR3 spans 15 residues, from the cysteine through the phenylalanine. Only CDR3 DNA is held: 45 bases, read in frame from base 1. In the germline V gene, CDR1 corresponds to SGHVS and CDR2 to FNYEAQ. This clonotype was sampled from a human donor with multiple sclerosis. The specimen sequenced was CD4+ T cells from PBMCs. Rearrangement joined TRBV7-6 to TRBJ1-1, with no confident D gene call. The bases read TGTGCCAGCAGCCCGAACGACGGTGCGGGCACTGAAGCTTTCTTT. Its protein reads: CASSPNDGAGTEAFF.